Listed below are T cell receptor beta chains from one sample, sequenced in a study of T cell repertoires in cytomegalovirus infection. TCRdb re-derived calls from the reads in MiXCR, one entry per CDR3 protein. The sample lists about 360,000 distinct CDR3 sequences, approximately 35% occurring once. Their recognized antigens are unknown. Sample: cultured PBMCs, taken from culture after CMV antigen stimulation. The receptors here all came from a human donor in good health (CMV status not recorded). Some clones in this sample may be carry-over from other donors' samples. CDR3s include the opening cysteine and the closing phenylalanine or tryptophan. Fields, in order: CDR3 DNA, CDR3 protein, clone size, J gene, D gene, V gene. A D gene is named only where the DNA matches it firmly. The size entry is marked missing in some rows and otherwise reads once, few, many or a size class.

DNA: TGTGCCAGCAGTGACCCCGGGAGTGACACTGAAGCTTTCTTT
CDR3: CASSDPGSDTEAFF
size: NA
J: TRBJ1-1
D: NA
V: TRBV28

DNA: TGTGCCAGCAGCCTAAAACTCCAGACCAGCACAGATACGCAGTATTTT
CDR3: CASSLKLQTSTDTQYF
size: many
J: TRBJ2-3
D: NA
V: TRBV7-2

DNA: TGTGCTAGTGCCCTTACCCTAGAGGCTTTCTTT
CDR3: CASALTLEAFF
size: NA
J: TRBJ1-1
D: NA
V: TRBV12-5

DNA: TGTGCCTCCCGAGGGACAACTAAGAAGAATGAGCAGTTCTTC
CDR3: CASRGTTKKNEQFF
size: NA
J: TRBJ2-1
D: NA
V: TRBV2

DNA: TGTGCCAGCAGCTTGGCGCCGACTAGCGGGAGAGTAGCGGAGCAGTTCTTC
CDR3: CASSLAPTSGRVAEQFF
size: NA
J: TRBJ2-1
D: TRBD2
V: TRBV5-6

DNA: TGTGCCAGCAGTGTAGGAGACTATGGCTACACCTTC
CDR3: CASSVGDYGYTF
size: few
J: TRBJ1-2
D: NA
V: TRBV7-2

DNA: TGTGCCAGCAGTGCTTTGAGTGGGGTTCCGGAGACCCAGTACTTC
CDR3: CASSALSGVPETQYF
size: NA
J: TRBJ2-5
D: NA
V: TRBV6-1

DNA: TGTGCCAGCAGCGTTACAGGGGGCGGACAGCCCCAGCATTTT
CDR3: CASSVTGGGQPQHF
size: NA
J: TRBJ1-5
D: TRBD1
V: TRBV7-9

DNA: TGTGCCAGCAGCTTAGCGGGGAGCGCAGATACGCAGTATTTT
CDR3: CASSLAGSADTQYF
size: NA
J: TRBJ2-3
D: NA
V: TRBV7-2

DNA: TGTGCCAGTAGTATGGAACAACCCATACTCACAGATACGCAGTATTTT
CDR3: CASSMEQPILTDTQYF
size: NA
J: TRBJ2-3
D: NA
V: TRBV19

DNA: TGTGCCAGCAGGGGGACAGGGGCTAACTATGGCTACACCTTC
CDR3: CASRGTGANYGYTF
size: NA
J: TRBJ1-2
D: TRBD1
V: TRBV6-1

DNA: TGCGCCAGCAGCCCCCCTCAGGGGATCGACTATGGCTACACCTTC
CDR3: CASSPPQGIDYGYTF
size: NA
J: TRBJ1-2
D: NA
V: TRBV4-1

DNA: TGTGCCAGTAAGGTAGCGGGGAGCAACCCTTCTCCCCTTGAGCAGTTCTTC
CDR3: CASKVAGSNPSPLEQFF
size: NA
J: TRBJ2-1
D: TRBD2
V: TRBV19

DNA: TGTGCCAGCAGTTACTTGGCTAGCGGGAGACTCCATGAGCAGTTCTTC
CDR3: CASSYLASGRLHEQFF
size: NA
J: TRBJ2-1
D: TRBD2
V: TRBV6-6

DNA: TGTGCCAGCAGTCCCCGGACTAGCGGCAATGAGCAGTTCTTC
CDR3: CASSPRTSGNEQFF
size: few
J: TRBJ2-1
D: TRBD2
V: TRBV12-3/TRBV12-4

DNA: TGTGCCAGCACCCCGCGCCCGGAGGAGGCCCAGCATTTT
CDR3: CASTPRPEEAQHF
size: few
J: TRBJ1-5
D: NA
V: TRBV12-3/TRBV12-4

DNA: TGTGCCAGCAGCTTAAAAATTAGGGACAGGTTCACAGATACGCAGTATTTT
CDR3: CASSLKIRDRFTDTQYF
size: few
J: TRBJ2-3
D: TRBD1
V: TRBV7-8

DNA: TGTGCCAGCAGTTACACTAGCGGGGGGGCCTACGAGCAGTACTTC
CDR3: CASSYTSGGAYEQYF
size: few
J: TRBJ2-7
D: TRBD2
V: TRBV6-6

DNA: TGTGCCACCAGCCCCCAGGGGAACCAAGAGACCCAGTACTTC
CDR3: CATSPQGNQETQYF
size: NA
J: TRBJ2-5
D: NA
V: TRBV15

DNA: TGCAGTGCTGGGACTCCGGGACAGGGAGGAGATACGCAGTATTTT
CDR3: CSAGTPGQGGDTQYF
size: NA
J: TRBJ2-3
D: TRBD1
V: TRBV20-1

DNA: TGTGCCAGCACCGGGGGATACGCTGAAGCTTTCTTT
CDR3: CASTGGYAEAFF
size: NA
J: TRBJ1-1
D: NA
V: TRBV28

DNA: TGTGCCAGTAGTCTTGGGCGTGGTAGCTCGACCTACAATGAGCAGTTCTTC
CDR3: CASSLGRGSSTYNEQFF
size: NA
J: TRBJ2-1
D: NA
V: TRBV19

DNA: TGTGCCAGCAGCCAAGCCTGGACGGGGACCTACAATGAGCAGTTCTTC
CDR3: CASSQAWTGTYNEQFF
size: NA
J: TRBJ2-1
D: NA
V: TRBV3-1